The count of the clone carrying this TCR beta chain is one. Its antigen is unknown. The sample originates from a study of CD8 T cells in Susac syndrome. Overall study context: Among sequenced Susac syndrome patients, 5 or 6 had active disease and eight were in remission. Blood was drawn from patients with Susac syndrome. At that point, they were therapy-naive, on corticosteroids, or on intravenous immunoglobulin alone. Points from the study as a whole: That the number of individuals in its TCR sequencing and HLA analysis was relatively small was acknowledged by the study.

The germline V gene encodes CDR1 SEHNR and CDR2 FQNEAQ (reference sequence). The CDR3 is made up of 15 amino acids. V was clipped by 5 bases and J by 0 bases, with 13 bases between them. An input of about 0.5 to 1 ug of RNA was subjected to reverse transcription using random hexamers. An immunoSEQ multiplex PCR generated amplified TCR beta CDR3 products spanning 54 Vbeta and 13 Jbeta. TCRdb redid the calling of the immunoSEQ multiplex PCR reads with MiXCR, one entry per CDR3 protein. Here the sample spans roughly 200,000 distinct CDR3 sequences, 94% being singletons. Sequences were obtained from CD4+ T cells from PBMCs. This TCR was recovered from a human donor with Susac syndrome. The V call is TRBV7-9, the J call TRBJ2-5; TRBD1 is a possible D gene (6 bases). In nucleotides, the CDR3 is TGTGCCAGCAGCCGGCTGACAGGCAACCAAGAGACCCAGTACTTC. Its translation: CASSRLTGNQETQYF.